This record looks at one T cell receptor beta chain sequence and its context. This record belongs to a study of blood T cell repertoires in COVID-19. Study-wide background: The United States, Italy and Spain were the sources of the acute and convalescent COVID-19 samples. T cells, B-cell-depleted T cells, or PBMCs provided the cDNA or gDNA that served as material.

Original analysis: Nucleated cell number was recorded as an estimate derived from reference gene primer amplification. Profiled with immunoSEQ multiplex PCR; TCRdb holds only in-frame clones, not every one. V, J and clone size reflect that table, while D and trimming were determined from the DNA. Of roughly 140,000 clones in the sample, more than 75% are singletons; the top ten hold roughly 5.4%. The CDR3 sequence is 14 residues long. Trimming took 3 bases from V and 2 from J; bases not matched to a gene: 2. The germline V gene has CDR1 LNHNV and CDR2 YYDKDF (reference sequence). Sequenced input: peripheral blood. The chain links TRBV15 to TRBJ2-3, with 7 bases fitting TRBD2. The TCR originated in a human donor in a cohort sampled during active COVID-19. The CDR3 here is CATSSRGDTDTQYF. In DNA form, the CDR3 reads TGTGCCACCAGCAGCCGGGGGGACACAGATACGCAGTATTTT.